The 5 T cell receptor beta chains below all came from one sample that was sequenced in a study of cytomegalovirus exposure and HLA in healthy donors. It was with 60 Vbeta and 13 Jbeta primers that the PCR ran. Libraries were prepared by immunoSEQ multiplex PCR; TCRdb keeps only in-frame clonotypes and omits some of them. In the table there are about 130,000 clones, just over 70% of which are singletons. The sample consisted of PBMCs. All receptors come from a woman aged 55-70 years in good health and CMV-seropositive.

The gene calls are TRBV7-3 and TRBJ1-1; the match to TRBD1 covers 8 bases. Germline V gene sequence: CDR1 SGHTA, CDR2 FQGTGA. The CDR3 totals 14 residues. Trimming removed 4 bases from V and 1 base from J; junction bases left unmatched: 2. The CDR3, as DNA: TGTGCCAGCAGCTCACAGGGGGGGAACACTGAAGCTTTCTTT. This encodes CASSSQGGNTEAFF. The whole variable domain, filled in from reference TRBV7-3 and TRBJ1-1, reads GAGVSQTPSNKVTEKGKYVELRCDPISGHTALYWYRQSLGQGPEFLIYFQGTGAADDSGLPNDRFFAVRPEGSVSTLKIQRTERGDSAVYLCASSSQGGNTEAFFGQGTRLTVV.

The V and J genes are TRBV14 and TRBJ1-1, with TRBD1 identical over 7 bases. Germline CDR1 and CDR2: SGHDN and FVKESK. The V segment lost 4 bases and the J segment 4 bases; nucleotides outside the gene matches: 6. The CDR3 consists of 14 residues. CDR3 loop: CASSRGQLGTEAFF. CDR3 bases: TGTGCCAGCAGCCGGGGACAGTTAGGCACTGAAGCTTTCTTT. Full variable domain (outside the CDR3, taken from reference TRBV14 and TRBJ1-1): EAGVTQFPSHSVIEKGQTVTLRCDPISGHDNLYWYRRVMGKEIKFLLHFVKESKQDESGMPNNRFLAERTGGTYSTLKVQPAELEDSGVYFCASSRGQLGTEAFFGQGTRLTVV.

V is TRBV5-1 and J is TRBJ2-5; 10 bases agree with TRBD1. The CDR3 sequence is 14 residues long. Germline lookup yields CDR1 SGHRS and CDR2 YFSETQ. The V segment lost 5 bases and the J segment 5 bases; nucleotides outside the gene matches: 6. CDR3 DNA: TGCGCCAGCAGAGGTGGACAGGGGGATGAGACCCAGTACTTC. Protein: CASRGGQGDETQYF.

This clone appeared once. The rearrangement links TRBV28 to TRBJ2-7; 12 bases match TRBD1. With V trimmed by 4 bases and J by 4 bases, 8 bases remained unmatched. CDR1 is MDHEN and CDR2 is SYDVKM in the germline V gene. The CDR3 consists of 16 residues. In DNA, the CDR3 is TGTGCCAGCAGTTACCCGGGACAGGGGGCAGGGTACGAGCAGTACTTC. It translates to CASSYPGQGAGYEQYF.

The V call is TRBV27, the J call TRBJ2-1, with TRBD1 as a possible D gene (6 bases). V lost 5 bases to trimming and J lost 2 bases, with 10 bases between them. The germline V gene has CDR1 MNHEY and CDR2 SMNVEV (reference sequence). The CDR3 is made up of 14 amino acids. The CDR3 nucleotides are TGTGCCAGCAGTCTAGGGGGACCCTACAATGAGCAGTTCTTC. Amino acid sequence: CASSLGGPYNEQFF.